These T cell receptor beta chains were read from a single sample in a study of cytomegalovirus exposure and HLA in healthy donors. Using immunoSEQ multiplex PCR, the repertoire was profiled, and TCRdb retains in-frame clones only, with some absent. The sample holds about 79,000 clones, more than 85% seen once. The sequencing sample was made of PBMCs. The receptors shown here come from a woman in her 30s in good health and CMV-seronegative. Both conserved end residues are part of each CDR3. The order of the fields is clone size, J gene, D gene, V gene, CDR3 DNA, CDR3 protein. The D gene is left open where the match is weak. Clone size is given for some rows only: seen once, a few or many times, or a class if the clone is expanded.

.,TRBJ2-2,.,TRBV29-1,TGCAGCGCGGGATCTAGCGCTGCCGGGGAGCTGTTTTTT,CSAGSSAAGELFF
.,TRBJ2-6,.,TRBV5-6,TGTGCCAGCAGCTTAATAAATGCGGATGCTGGGGCCAACGTCCTGACTTTC,CASSLINADAGANVLTF
.,TRBJ1-1,.,TRBV5-4,TGTGCCAGCAGCCCAAAAAGGGCAGGGACAAACACTGAAGCTTTCTTT,CASSPKRAGTNTEAFF
.,TRBJ1-4,.,TRBV4-3,TGCGCCAGCAGCCAAGCGACAGGTTATAATGAAAAACTGTTTTTT,CASSQATGYNEKLFF
few,TRBJ2-7,.,TRBV7-9,TGTGCCAGCAGCTTACAGGGTCACGAGCAGTACTTC,CASSLQGHEQYF
.,TRBJ2-7,TRBD1,TRBV27,TGTGCCAGCAGTACCCGGGACAGCCCGACCTACGAGCAGTACTTC,CASSTRDSPTYEQYF
.,TRBJ1-2,.,TRBV30,TGTGCCTGGATCGGTTCAAGAGGTGGCTACACCTTC,CAWIGSRGGYTF
.,TRBJ2-3,TRBD2,TRBV4-2,TGTGCCAGCAGCCAAGAAGGGACTAGCGGGGGGGTCTCGGATACGCAGTATTTT,CASSQEGTSGGVSDTQYF
once,TRBJ2-3,.,TRBV2,TGTGCCACGAGGGGGGGGCGCACGCAAACTAGCACAGATACGCAGTATTTT,CATRGGRTQTSTDTQYF
once,TRBJ2-1,TRBD2,TRBV7-2,TGTGCCAGCAGCTTAGCGTCTAGCGGGGTGAGATCCATTGAGCAGTTCTTC,CASSLASSGVRSIEQFF
.,TRBJ1-1,.,TRBV19,TGTGCCAGTAGTAGCGGCAGATTGAACACTGAAGCTTTCTTT,CASSSGRLNTEAFF
.,TRBJ2-1,TRBD1,TRBV30,TGTGCCTGGAGACCCCCGGACAGGCGTGAGAATGAGCAGTTCTTC,CAWRPPDRRENEQFF
few,TRBJ1-2,TRBD1,TRBV9,TGTGCCAGCAGCGTAGAAGAGGGGGCGGCCTATGGCTACACCTTC,CASSVEEGAAYGYTF
once,TRBJ1-1,.,TRBV28,TGTGCCAGCAGTTTAGTGAACCGACAGAACACTGAAGCTTTCTTT,CASSLVNRQNTEAFF
.,TRBJ1-2,.,TRBV9,TGTGCCAGCAGCGCGCTTACAGGAGGGGGCTACACCTTC,CASSALTGGGYTF
.,TRBJ1-4,.,TRBV28,TGTGCCAGCAGTCCGCCCCGGGGAGGGAGTCGGGAAAAACTGTTTTTT,CASSPPRGGSREKLFF
.,TRBJ1-1,.,TRBV19,TGTGCCAGTAGTATACAGGCGAACACTGAAGCTTTCTTT,CASSIQANTEAFF
.,TRBJ1-3,.,TRBV5-1,TGCGCCAGCAGCTTGTTCGCTGGACTCCAGGCTGGAAACACCATATATTTT,CASSLFAGLQAGNTIYF
.,TRBJ1-1,.,TRBV5-1,TGCGCCAGCCGGGAACGGGGGGAGAACACTGAAGCTTTCTTT,CASRERGENTEAFF